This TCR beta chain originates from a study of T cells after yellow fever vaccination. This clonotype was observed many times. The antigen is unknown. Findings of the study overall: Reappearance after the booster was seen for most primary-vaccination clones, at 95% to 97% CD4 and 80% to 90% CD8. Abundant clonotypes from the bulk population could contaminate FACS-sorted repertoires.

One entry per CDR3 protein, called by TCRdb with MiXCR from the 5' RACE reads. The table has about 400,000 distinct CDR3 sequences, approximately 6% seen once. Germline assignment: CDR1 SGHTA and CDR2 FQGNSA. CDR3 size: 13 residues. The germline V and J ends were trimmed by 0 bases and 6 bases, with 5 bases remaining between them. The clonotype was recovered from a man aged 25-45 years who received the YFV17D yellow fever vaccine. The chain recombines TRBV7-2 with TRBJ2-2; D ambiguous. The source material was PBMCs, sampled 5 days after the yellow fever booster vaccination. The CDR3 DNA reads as TGTGCCAGCAGCTTAGCGTTTTCCGGGGAGCTGTTTTTT. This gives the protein CASSLAFSGELFF.